Below are 20 T cell receptor beta chains sequenced from a single sample in a study of identical twins. TCRdb used MiXCR to reprocess the 5' RACE reads, holding one entry per CDR3 protein. The sample contains more than 400,000 distinct CDR3 sequences, roughly 15% of which appear only once. These records were also assigned to another study, of yellow fever vaccine responses in identical twins.

The sample was CD4+ T cells sorted from blood. These receptors were obtained from a woman aged 18 to 35 in good health.

This chain connects TRBV19 to TRBJ2-5; no clear D. The germline CDR1 and CDR2 sequences are LNHDA and SQIVND (reference sequence). CDR3 length equals 15 residues. V gave up 3 bases and J gave up 5 bases, with 16 bases separating them. The CDR3 sequence is CASSIFGSSEETQYF. The CDR3 nucleotides read TGTGCCAGTAGTATCTTCGGGTCCTCGGAGGAGACCCAGTACTTC.

This clonotype was seen more than once but under ten times. The chain carries TRBV12-3 or TRBV12-4 and TRBJ1-2; D ambiguous. Trimming shortened V by 4 bases and J by 5 bases, and 11 bases separated the two germline ends. The CDR3 contains 13 residues. The chain's CDR3 is CASSYFEEYGYTF. The CDR3 coding sequence is TGTGCCAGCAGTTACTTTGAGGAATATGGCTACACCTTC.

This clonotype turned up a few times. The chain uses TRBV12-3 or TRBV12-4 and TRBJ2-3, with D perhaps being TRBD1 or TRBD2 (5 bases each). This CDR3 is built from 16 residues. Trimming took off 6 bases at V and 2 bases at J, with 18 bases between the two ends. This chain's CDR3 is CASRHRQLRDTDTQYF. The CDR3 DNA is TGTGCCAGCAGACACAGGCAGCTCCGGGACACAGATACGCAGTATTTT.

The rearrangement links TRBV6-5 to TRBJ1-1; D might be TRBD1 (6 bases). This CDR3 is built from 19 residues. Germline V lookup: CDR1 MNHEY, CDR2 SVGAGI. The V and J ends lost 2 bases and 1 base respectively, with 23 bases between them. Here the CDR3 reads CASSYPIRAGIGGNTEAFF. Here the CDR3 DNA reads TGTGCCAGCAGTTACCCCATCCGGGCAGGGATAGGGGGGAACACTGAAGCTTTCTTT.

The genes are TRBV4-1 and TRBJ2-2; D possibly corresponds to TRBD2 (5 bases). The CDR3 spans 14 residues. Between the trimmed V and J ends, which lost 5 bases and 8 bases, there was a span of 15 bases. Germline CDR1 is MGHRA and CDR2 is YSYEKL. Here the CDR3 reads CASSDRETEGELFF. The CDR3 DNA sequence: TGCGCCAGCAGCGACCGGGAAACCGAGGGGGAGCTGTTTTTT.

This clonotype was observed a handful of times. The chain is built from TRBV28 and TRBJ2-1; TRBD2 agrees at 8 bases. With 6 bases clipped from V and 1 base from J, the junction kept 8 bases outside the gene matches. The CDR3 has 16 amino acids. CDR1 and CDR2 from the germline V gene are MDHEN and SYDVKM. The CDR3, as DNA: TGTGCCAGCAGCCGGGAGGGATTACGTTCCTACAATGAGCAGTTCTTC. Protein sequence: CASSREGLRSYNEQFF.

V and J are TRBV5-1 and TRBJ1-6; tentatively, D is TRBD1 (5 bases). Germline lookup yields CDR1 SGHRS and CDR2 YFSETQ. Trimming took 1 base from V and 6 from J, leaving 11 bases between them. The CDR3 covers 15 residues. This CDR3 is CASSLLGVGNSPLHF. CDR3 coding DNA: TGCGCCAGCAGCTTGTTGGGGGTTGGTAATTCACCCCTCCACTTT.

V and J are TRBV20-1 and TRBJ1-5; 8 positions match TRBD1. CDR3 length: 14 residues. The ends lost 3 bases at V and 5 bases at J; junction bases unmatched: 6. Germline CDR1 DFQATT, CDR2 SNEGSKA (reference sequence). CDR3 loop: CSASQGAGDQPQHF. DNA for the CDR3: TGCAGTGCTAGCCAGGGGGCAGGGGATCAGCCCCAGCATTTT.

V usage is TRBV20-1 and J usage is TRBJ2-3, with TRBD2 identical over 7 bases. Germline-derived CDR1 and CDR2 are DFQATT and SNEGSKA (reference sequence). V lost 4 bases, J lost 3 bases, and 7 bases stayed unmatched. The CDR3 length is 14 residues. CDR3: CSAKPSGGTDTQYF. The CDR3 DNA follows: TGCAGTGCTAAGCCTAGCGGTGGTACAGATACGCAGTATTTT.

V usage is TRBV6-5 and J usage is TRBJ2-7; 7 positions agree with TRBD1. CDR3 length: 15 amino acids. V shed 5 bases, J shed 2 bases, and the junction held 9 bases outside the gene matches. CDR1 is MNHEY and CDR2 is SVGAGI in the germline V gene. The CDR3 region is CASSNPGQSTYEQYF. In DNA, the CDR3 is TGTGCCAGCAGTAACCCGGGACAGAGTACCTACGAGCAGTACTTC.

This clonotype was recorded once. The chain joins TRBV2 to TRBJ1-1, with unresolved D. CDR3 size: 13 residues. The germline gives CDR1 SNHLY, CDR2 FYNNEI. The V end was cut by 1 base, the J end by 7 bases, with 10 bases between. CDR3 bases: TGTGCCAGCAGTGAAGTGGGCTTTGGTGAAGCTTTCTTT. Translating gives CASSEVGFGEAFF.

There are many counts of this clonotype. V usage is TRBV12-3 or TRBV12-4 and J usage is TRBJ1-5; D is unclear. Trimming left V 5 bases short and J 6 bases short, with 17 bases between. CDR3 size: 15 residues. The CDR3 DNA is TGTGCCAGCAGTGGTAATGGGATACAAGGTCAGCCCCAGCATTTT. This gives the protein CASSGNGIQGQPQHF.

This clonotype was observed a handful of times. The V gene is TRBV25-1, the J gene TRBJ1-2; 9 bases line up with TRBD1. The CDR3 sequence is 14 residues long. Per the germline V gene, CDR1 is MGHDK and CDR2 is SYGVNS. V gave up 1 base and J gave up 6 bases; unmatched junction bases: 3. The CDR3 region is CASSESGTGNGYTF. For the CDR3, the DNA is TGTGCCAGCAGTGAATCTGGGACAGGGAATGGCTACACCTTC.

This clonotype came up a few times. The V and J genes are TRBV20-1 and TRBJ1-3; tentative D call: TRBD1 (5 bases). The CDR3 extends over 15 amino acids. V lost 2 bases and J lost 7, with 18 bases in between. Germline loops: CDR1 DFQATT, CDR2 SNEGSKA (reference sequence). This CDR3 reads CSARMGQEARNTIYF. For the CDR3, the DNA is TGCAGTGCTAGAATGGGGCAGGAAGCGCGTAACACCATATATTTT.

The V call is TRBV9, the J call TRBJ2-2; D is ambiguous. The germline V and J ends were trimmed by 5 bases and 10 bases, with 18 bases remaining between them. Per germline, CDR1 SGDLS and CDR2 YYNGEE. The CDR3 has 14 residues. The CDR3 sequence is CASSKTQTRSELFF. CDR3 DNA sequence: TGTGCCAGCAGTAAGACTCAGACCCGTTCGGAGCTGTTTTTT. Full variable domain (outside the CDR3, taken from reference TRBV9 and TRBJ2-2): DSGVTQTPKHLITATGQRVTLRCSPRSGDLSVYWYQQSLDQGLQFLIQYYNGEERAKGNILERFSAQQFPDLHSELNLSSLELGDSALYFCASSKTQTRSELFFGEGSRLTVL.

V gene TRBV18 combines with J gene TRBJ2-3; tentative D call: TRBD2 (6 bases). The germline gives CDR1 KGHSH, CDR2 LQKENI. The CDR3 contains 13 residues. Trimming removed 5 bases from V and 4 bases from J, with 10 bases in between. The CDR3 DNA reads as TGTGCCAGCTCAGGAGGGGCGGCAGATACGCAGTATTTT. This encodes CASSGGAADTQYF.

V gene TRBV12-3 or TRBV12-4 combines with J gene TRBJ2-7; D gene unclear. The CDR3 runs to 13 residues. Trimming took off 3 bases at V and 4 bases at J, with 10 bases between the two ends. The CDR3: CASSFMGLYEQYV. The CDR3 coding sequence is TGTGCCAGCAGTTTTATGGGCCTTTACGAGCAGTACGTC.

This clonotype appeared a few times. J is TRBJ2-2 and V is TRBV2; D ambiguous. The V gene lost 10 bases and the J gene lost 4 bases, with 16 bases spanning the gap. The CDR3 extends over 14 amino acids. Looked up from germline, CDR1 is SNHLY and CDR2 is FYNNEI. The CDR3 loop is CATKPPPSTGELFF. DNA for the CDR3: TGTGCCACCAAGCCTCCCCCCAGCACCGGGGAGCTGTTTTTT.

This clonotype was counted ten times or more. The chain couples TRBV5-1 to TRBJ2-4; TRBD1 might be the D (8 bases). The CDR3 loop spans 16 amino acids. With 4 bases removed from V and 6 bases from J, the gap between germline ends came to 20 bases. Per germline, CDR1 SGHRS and CDR2 YFSETQ. The CDR3 nucleotides are TGCGCCAGCAGCCCTGGGGGGGGACAGGTCGGAAACATTCAGTACTTC. Its translation: CASSPGGGQVGNIQYF.

Only a few counts were recorded for this clonotype. The chain carries TRBV5-1 and TRBJ2-2; 9 bases line up with TRBD2. V was pared by 3 bases and J by 6 bases, with 9 bases of the junction left unmatched. The V gene's germline CDR1 is SGHRS and CDR2 YFSETQ. The CDR3 totals 16 residues. In DNA form, the CDR3 reads TGCGCCAGCAGCTCTCCGGGGACTAGCTTCTCCGGGGAGCTGTTTTTT. Translating gives CASSSPGTSFSGELFF.